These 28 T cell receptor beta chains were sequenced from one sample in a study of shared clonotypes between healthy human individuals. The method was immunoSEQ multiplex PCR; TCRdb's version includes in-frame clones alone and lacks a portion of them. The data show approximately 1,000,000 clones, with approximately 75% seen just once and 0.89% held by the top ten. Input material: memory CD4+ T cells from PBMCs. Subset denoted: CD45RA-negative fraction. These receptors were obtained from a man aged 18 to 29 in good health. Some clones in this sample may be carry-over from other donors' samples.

CDR3: CASSPQGTTPYNEQFF. The CDR3 DNA reads as TGTGCCAGCAGCCCCCAAGGCACCACGCCCTACAATGAGCAGTTCTTC. The J gene is TRBJ2-1, the V gene TRBV7-9; D not resolved. Germline V CDR1 and CDR2: SEHNR, FQNEAQ (reference sequence). The CDR3 runs 16 residues. V lost 5 bases and J lost 2, with 16 bases in between.

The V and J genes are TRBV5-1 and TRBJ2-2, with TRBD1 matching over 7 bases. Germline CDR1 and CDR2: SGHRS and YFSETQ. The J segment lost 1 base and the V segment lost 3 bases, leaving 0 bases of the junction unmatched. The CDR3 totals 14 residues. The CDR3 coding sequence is TGCGCCAGCAGCTGGGACAGGAACACCGGGGAGCTGTTTTTT. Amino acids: CASSWDRNTGELFF.

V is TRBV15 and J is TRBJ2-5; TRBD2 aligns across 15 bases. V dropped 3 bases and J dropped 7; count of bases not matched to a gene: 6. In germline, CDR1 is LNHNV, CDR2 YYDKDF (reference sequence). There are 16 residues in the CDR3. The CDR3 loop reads CATSRGLAGGVGTQYF. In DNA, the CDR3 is TGTGCCACCAGCAGGGGACTAGCGGGAGGAGTAGGGACCCAGTACTTC.

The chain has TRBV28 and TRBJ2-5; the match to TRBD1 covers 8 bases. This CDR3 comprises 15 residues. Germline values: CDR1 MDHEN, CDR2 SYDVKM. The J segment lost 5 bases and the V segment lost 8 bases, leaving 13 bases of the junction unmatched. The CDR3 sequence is CASFRSGGFRETQYF. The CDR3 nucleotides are TGTGCCAGCTTTAGGTCAGGGGGCTTTCGTGAGACCCAGTACTTC.

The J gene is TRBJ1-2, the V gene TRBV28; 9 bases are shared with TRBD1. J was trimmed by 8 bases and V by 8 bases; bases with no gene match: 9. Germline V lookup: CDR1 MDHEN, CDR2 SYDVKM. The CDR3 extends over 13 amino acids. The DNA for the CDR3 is TGTGCCAGCTACGAGGGACAGGGAAACGGCTACACCTTC. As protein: CASYEGQGNGYTF.

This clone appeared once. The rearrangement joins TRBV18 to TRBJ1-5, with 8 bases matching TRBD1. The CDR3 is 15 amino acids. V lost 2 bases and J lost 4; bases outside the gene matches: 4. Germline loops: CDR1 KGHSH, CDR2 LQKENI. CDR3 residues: CASSPTRTGNQPQHF. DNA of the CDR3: TGTGCCAGCTCACCAACCCGGACAGGGAATCAGCCCCAGCATTTT.

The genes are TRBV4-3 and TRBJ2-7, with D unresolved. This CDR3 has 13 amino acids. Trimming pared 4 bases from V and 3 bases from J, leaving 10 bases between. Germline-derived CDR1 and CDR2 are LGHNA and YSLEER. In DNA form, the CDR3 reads TGCGCCAGCAGCCGGGTCCCAGGCTACGAGCAGTACTTC. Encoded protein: CASSRVPGYEQYF.

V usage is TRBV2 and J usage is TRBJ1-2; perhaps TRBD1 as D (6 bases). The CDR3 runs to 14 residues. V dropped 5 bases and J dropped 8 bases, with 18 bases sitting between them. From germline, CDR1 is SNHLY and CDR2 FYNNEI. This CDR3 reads CASSSLQGRIGYTF. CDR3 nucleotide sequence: TGTGCCAGCAGTTCCCTACAGGGACGGATCGGCTACACCTTC.

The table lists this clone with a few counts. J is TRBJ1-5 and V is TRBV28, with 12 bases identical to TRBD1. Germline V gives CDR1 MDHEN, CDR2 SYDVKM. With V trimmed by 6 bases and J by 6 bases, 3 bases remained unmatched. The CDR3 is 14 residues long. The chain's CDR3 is CASRGQGALQPQHF. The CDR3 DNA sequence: TGTGCCAGCAGGGGACAGGGGGCCCTTCAGCCCCAGCATTTT. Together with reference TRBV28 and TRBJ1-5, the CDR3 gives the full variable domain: DVKVTQSSRYLVKRTGEKVFLECVQDMDHENMFWYRQDPGLGLRLIYFSYDVKMKEKGDIPEGYSVSREKKERFSLILESASTNQTSMYLCASRGQGALQPQHFGDGTRLSIL.

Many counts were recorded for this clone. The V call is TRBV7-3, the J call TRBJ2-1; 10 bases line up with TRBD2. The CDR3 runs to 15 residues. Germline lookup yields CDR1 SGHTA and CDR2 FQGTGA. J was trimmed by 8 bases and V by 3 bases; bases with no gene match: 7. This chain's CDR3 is CASSFSGGSGYEQFF. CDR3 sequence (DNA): TGTGCCAGCAGCTTTAGCGGGGGGTCCGGTTATGAGCAGTTCTTC. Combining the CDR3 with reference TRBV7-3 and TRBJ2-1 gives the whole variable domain GAGVSQTPSNKVTEKGKYVELRCDPISGHTALYWYRQSLGQGPEFLIYFQGTGAADDSGLPNDRFFAVRPEGSVSTLKIQRTERGDSAVYLCASSFSGGSGYEQFFGPGTRLTVL.

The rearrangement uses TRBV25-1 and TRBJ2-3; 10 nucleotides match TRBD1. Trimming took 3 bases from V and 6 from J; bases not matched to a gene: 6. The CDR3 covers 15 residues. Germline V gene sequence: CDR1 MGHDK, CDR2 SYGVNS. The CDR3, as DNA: TGTGCCAGCAGTGACGACAGGGGGCCGGGGGATACGCAGTATTTT. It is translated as CASSDDRGPGDTQYF.

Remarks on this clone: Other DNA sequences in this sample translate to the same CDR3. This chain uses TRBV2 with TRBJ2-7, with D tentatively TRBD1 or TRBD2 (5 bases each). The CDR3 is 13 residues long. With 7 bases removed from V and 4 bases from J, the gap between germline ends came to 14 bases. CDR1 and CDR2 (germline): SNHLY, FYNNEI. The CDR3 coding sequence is TGTGCCAGCACTAGGGACCGTAGATACGAGCAGTACTTC. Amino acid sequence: CASTRDRRYEQYF. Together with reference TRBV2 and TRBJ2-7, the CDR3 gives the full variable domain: EPEVTQTPSHQVTQMGQEVILRCVPISNHLYFYWYRQILGQKVEFLVSFYNNEISEKSEIFDDQFSVERPDGSNFTLKIRSTKLEDSAMYFCASTRDRRYEQYFGPGTRLTVT.

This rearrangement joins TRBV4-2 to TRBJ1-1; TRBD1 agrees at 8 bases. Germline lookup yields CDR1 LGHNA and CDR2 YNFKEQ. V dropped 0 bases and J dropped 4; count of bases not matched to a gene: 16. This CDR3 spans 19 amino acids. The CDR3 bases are TGTGCCAGCAGCCAAGAGCCCGGAGGCAGGGGGCTATTTAGCACTGAAGCTTTCTTT. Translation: CASSQEPGGRGLFSTEAFF.

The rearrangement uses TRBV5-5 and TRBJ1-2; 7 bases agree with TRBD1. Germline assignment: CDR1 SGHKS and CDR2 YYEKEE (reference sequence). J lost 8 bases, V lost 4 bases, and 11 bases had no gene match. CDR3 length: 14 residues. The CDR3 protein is CASSPGQVLEGYTF. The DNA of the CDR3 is TGTGCCAGCAGCCCCGGACAGGTCTTAGAGGGCTACACCTTC. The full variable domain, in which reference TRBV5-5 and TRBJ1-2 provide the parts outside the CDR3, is DAGVTQSPTHLIKTRGQQVTLRCSPISGHKSVSWYQQVLGQGPQFIFQYYEKEERGRGNFPDRFSARQFPNYSSELNVNALLLGDSALYLCASSPGQVLEGYTFGSGTRLTVV.

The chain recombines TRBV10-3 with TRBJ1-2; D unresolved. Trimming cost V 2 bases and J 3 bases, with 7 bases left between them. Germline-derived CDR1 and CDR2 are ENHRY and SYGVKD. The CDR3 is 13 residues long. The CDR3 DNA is TGTGCCATCAGTGAGAATCTCGACTATGGCTACACCTTC. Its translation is CAISENLDYGYTF.

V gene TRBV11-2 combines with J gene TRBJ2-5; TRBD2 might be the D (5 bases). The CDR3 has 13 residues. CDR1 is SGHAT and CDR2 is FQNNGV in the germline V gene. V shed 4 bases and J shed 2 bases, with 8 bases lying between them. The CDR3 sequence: CASSSGIQETQYF. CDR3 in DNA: TGTGCCAGCAGCTCGGGGATTCAAGAGACCCAGTACTTC.

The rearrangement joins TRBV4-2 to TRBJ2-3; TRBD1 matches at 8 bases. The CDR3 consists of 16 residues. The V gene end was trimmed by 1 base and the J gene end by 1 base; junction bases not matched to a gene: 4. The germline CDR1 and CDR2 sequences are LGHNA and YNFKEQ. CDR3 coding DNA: TGTGCCAGCAGCCAAGTCGCGGGACAGGGCACAGATACGCAGTATTTT. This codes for CASSQVAGQGTDTQYF.

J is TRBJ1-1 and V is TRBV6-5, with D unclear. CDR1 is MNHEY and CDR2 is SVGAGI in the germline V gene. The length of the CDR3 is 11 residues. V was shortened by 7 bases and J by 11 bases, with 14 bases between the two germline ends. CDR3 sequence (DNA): TGTGCCAGCACCCAGGAGGTGGCGGCTTTCTTT. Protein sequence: CASTQEVAAFF.

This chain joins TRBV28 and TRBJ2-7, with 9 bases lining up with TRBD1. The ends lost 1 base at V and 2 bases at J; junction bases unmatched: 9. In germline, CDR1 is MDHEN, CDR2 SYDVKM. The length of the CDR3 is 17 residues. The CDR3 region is CASSLSAGTGTPYEQYF. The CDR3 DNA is TGTGCCAGCAGTTTATCTGCCGGGACAGGGACCCCCTACGAGCAGTACTTC.

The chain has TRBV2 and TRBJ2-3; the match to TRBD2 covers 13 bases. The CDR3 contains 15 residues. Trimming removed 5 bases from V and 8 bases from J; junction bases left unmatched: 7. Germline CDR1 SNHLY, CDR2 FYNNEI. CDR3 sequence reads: CASSQLAGGLVTQYF. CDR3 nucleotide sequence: TGTGCCAGCAGTCAACTAGCGGGAGGGTTAGTTACGCAGTATTTT.

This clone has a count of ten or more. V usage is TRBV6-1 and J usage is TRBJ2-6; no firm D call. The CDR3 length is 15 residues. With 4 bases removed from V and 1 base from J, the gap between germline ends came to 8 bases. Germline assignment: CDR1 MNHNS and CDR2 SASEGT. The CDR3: CASSGTQSGANVLTF. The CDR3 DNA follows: TGTGCCAGCAGTGGGACCCAGTCTGGGGCCAACGTCCTGACTTTC.

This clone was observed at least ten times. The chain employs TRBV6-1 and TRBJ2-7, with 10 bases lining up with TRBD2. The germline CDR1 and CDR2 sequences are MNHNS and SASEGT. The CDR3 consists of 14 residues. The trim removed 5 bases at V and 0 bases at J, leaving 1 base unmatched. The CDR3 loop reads CASSTSGISYEQYF. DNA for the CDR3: TGTGCCAGCAGTACTAGCGGGATCTCCTACGAGCAGTACTTC.

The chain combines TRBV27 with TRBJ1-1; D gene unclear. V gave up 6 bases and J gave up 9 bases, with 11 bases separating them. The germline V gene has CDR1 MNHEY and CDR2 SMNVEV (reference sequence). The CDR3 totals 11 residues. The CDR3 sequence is CASRGPLKAFF. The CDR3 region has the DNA TGTGCCAGCAGGGGCCCCCTGAAAGCTTTCTTT.

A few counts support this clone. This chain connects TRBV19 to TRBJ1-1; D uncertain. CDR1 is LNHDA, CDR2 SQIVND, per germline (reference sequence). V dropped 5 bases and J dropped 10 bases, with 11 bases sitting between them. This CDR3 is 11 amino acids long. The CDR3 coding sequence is TGTGCCAGTAGTCGGAACAGAGTAGCTTTCTTT. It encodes CASSRNRVAFF.

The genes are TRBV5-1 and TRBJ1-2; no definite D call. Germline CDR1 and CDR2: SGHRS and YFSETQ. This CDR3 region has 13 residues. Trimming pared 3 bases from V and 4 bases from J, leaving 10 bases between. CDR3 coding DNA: TGCGCCAGCAGCTCCCAACCTAGCTATGGCTACACCTTC. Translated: CASSSQPSYGYTF.

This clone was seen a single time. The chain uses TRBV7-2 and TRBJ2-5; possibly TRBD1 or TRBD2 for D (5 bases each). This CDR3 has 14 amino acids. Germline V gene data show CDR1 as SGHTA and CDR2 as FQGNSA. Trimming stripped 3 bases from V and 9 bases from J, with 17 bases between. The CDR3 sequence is CASSLLAVEGSQYF. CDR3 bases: TGTGCCAGCAGCTTGCTAGCTGTCGAGGGGTCCCAGTACTTC.

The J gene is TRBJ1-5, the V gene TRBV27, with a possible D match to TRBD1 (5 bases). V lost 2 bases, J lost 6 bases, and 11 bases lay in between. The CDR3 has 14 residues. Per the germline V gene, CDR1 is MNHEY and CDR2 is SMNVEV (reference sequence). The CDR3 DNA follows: TGTGCCAGCAGTTTAAGGGCAGGGAGTCAGCCCCAGCATTTT. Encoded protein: CASSLRAGSQPQHF.

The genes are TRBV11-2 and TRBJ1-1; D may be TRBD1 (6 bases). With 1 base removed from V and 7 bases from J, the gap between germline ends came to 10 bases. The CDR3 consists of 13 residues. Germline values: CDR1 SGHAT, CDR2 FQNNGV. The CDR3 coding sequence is TGTGCCAGCAGCTTAGTAAGACAGGTTGAAGCTTTCTTT. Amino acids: CASSLVRQVEAFF.